These T cell receptor beta chains were read from a single sample in a study of blood T cell repertoires in COVID-19. TCRdb's copy holds only in-frame clones and misses some; the assay was immunoSEQ multiplex PCR. The sample yields 35,000 to 50,000 clones, more than 80% seen once. Sequenced: peripheral blood. Receptor source: a man aged 50 or older with active or convalescent COVID-19. The CDR3 runs from the conserved cysteine through the conserved F or W. A D gene is named only where the DNA matches it firmly. Size is stated for part of the rows, as once, few or many counts, or as a class when the clone is expanded.

-,TRBJ1-1,-,TRBV3-1/TRBV3-2,CASSPGVANTEAFF,TGTGCCAGCAGTCCGGGGGTCGCGAACACTGAAGCTTTCTTT
-,TRBJ1-3,TRBD1,TRBV13,CASSLVPGQGTSGNTIYF,TGTGCCAGCAGCTTAGTCCCGGGACAGGGAACTTCTGGAAACACCATATATTTT
-,TRBJ2-7,-,TRBV9,CASSVAAGSYEQYF,TGTGCCAGCAGCGTAGCCGCGGGTTCCTACGAGCAGTACTTC
-,TRBJ2-1,TRBD2,TRBV2,CASSAPSGGVYGEQFF,TGTGCCAGCAGTGCCCCTAGCGGGGGTGTGTACGGTGAGCAGTTCTTC
-,TRBJ1-5,-,TRBV6-5,CASRDYTGNQPQHF,TGTGCCAGCAGAGACTACACAGGGAATCAGCCCCAGCATTTT
-,TRBJ1-3,TRBD1,TRBV27,CASRGQGAGNTIYF,TGTGCCAGCAGAGGACAGGGGGCTGGAAACACCATATATTTT
-,TRBJ1-2,-,TRBV18,CASSPDRNGGYTF,TGTGCCAGCTCACCGGACAGAAATGGGGGCTACACCTTC
-,TRBJ1-1,TRBD1,TRBV6-5,CASSIQVTGSTEAFF,TGTGCCAGCAGTATACAAGTGACAGGGAGTACTGAAGCTTTCTTT
few,TRBJ2-1,TRBD1,TRBV19,CASRPGQGSSYNEQFF,TGTGCCAGTAGGCCCGGACAGGGCAGCTCCTACAATGAGCAGTTCTTC
-,TRBJ1-1,-,TRBV7-2,CASSPLGLNTEAFF,TGTGCCAGCAGCCCCCTGGGCTTGAACACTGAAGCTTTCTTT
-,TRBJ2-5,TRBD1,TRBV11-2,CASSLGDRDQETQYF,TGTGCCAGCAGCTTAGGGGACAGGGACCAAGAGACCCAGTACTTC
-,TRBJ2-3,TRBD1,TRBV6-1,CASSERPGQGAASGHTDTQYF,TGTGCCAGCAGTGAACGCCCTGGACAGGGGGCGGCTAGCGGACACACAGATACGCAGTATTTT
-,TRBJ2-3,-,TRBV18,CASSPPVSASTDTQYF,TGTGCCAGCTCACCACCGGTTAGCGCTAGCACAGATACGCAGTATTTT
-,TRBJ1-1,-,TRBV5-8,CASSLVSVLRGTEAFF,TGTGCCAGCAGCTTGGTGTCGGTCTTACGAGGGACTGAAGCTTTCTTT
-,TRBJ2-5,TRBD2,TRBV9,CASSVGLAGGGETQYF,TGTGCCAGCAGCGTAGGGCTAGCGGGGGGAGGAGAGACCCAGTACTTC
few,TRBJ2-7,TRBD2,TRBV30,CACAGTSGVAYEQYF,TGTGCCTGCGCCGGGACTAGCGGGGTGGCCTACGAGCAGTACTTC
-,TRBJ1-6,-,TRBV12-5,CASARGGSNSPLHF,TGTGCTAGTGCCCGGGGGGGGAGTAATTCACCCCTCCACTTT
-,TRBJ2-7,-,TRBV6-2/TRBV6-3,CASSRTGTYEQYF,TGTGCCAGCAGTCGGACTGGGACTTACGAGCAGTACTTC
-,TRBJ1-1,-,TRBV19,CASKEVANTEAFF,TGTGCCAGTAAGGAGGTCGCGAACACTGAAGCTTTCTTT
-,TRBJ2-3,-,TRBV21-1,CASSKGGGRAYTDTQYF,TGTGCCAGCAGCAAAGGGGGGGGCCGTGCGTACACAGATACGCAGTATTTT
-,TRBJ1-6,TRBD1,TRBV3-1/TRBV3-2,CASSNRQGARNSPLHF,TGTGCCAGCAGTAACAGACAGGGGGCTCGGAATTCACCCCTCCACTTT
-,TRBJ2-1,TRBD1,TRBV5-8,CASSPTGTGEDEQFF,TGTGCCAGCAGCCCAACCGGGACAGGGGAAGATGAGCAGTTCTTC
-,TRBJ1-1,-,TRBV6-1,CASSDGQKNTEAFF,TGTGCCAGCAGTGACGGACAGAAGAACACTGAAGCTTTCTTT
few,TRBJ2-7,-,TRBV12-2,CASRSSGRGHGEQYF,TGTGCAAGTCGCTCTAGCGGGCGGGGACACGGGGAGCAGTACTTC
-,TRBJ2-7,-,TRBV6-4,CASSDTDKIPFEQYF,TGTGCCAGCAGTGACACAGACAAAATCCCCTTCGAGCAGTACTTC
-,TRBJ2-7,-,TRBV7-9,CASSPSDRLYEQYF,TGTGCCAGCAGCCCCAGCGACAGGCTCTACGAGCAGTACTTC
-,TRBJ2-1,TRBD1,TRBV6-5,CASRDRDRQGGEQFF,TGTGCCAGCAGAGATAGGGACAGGCAAGGAGGTGAGCAGTTCTTC
-,TRBJ1-2,TRBD1,TRBV10-3,CAISDGDRGFYGYTF,TGTGCCATCAGTGACGGAGACAGGGGGTTCTATGGCTACACCTTC
-,TRBJ1-1,-,TRBV2,CASSGRQGRRIVTEAFF,TGTGCCAGCAGTGGTCGTCAGGGAAGGCGTATCGTCACTGAAGCTTTCTTT
-,TRBJ1-2,TRBD1,TRBV11-2,CASSTDRVEGYTF,TGTGCCAGCAGCACGGACAGGGTGGAGGGCTACACCTTC
few,TRBJ2-1,-,TRBV4-1,CASSWSGGQPAGEQFF,TGCGCCAGCTCCTGGTCGGGAGGACAGCCTGCGGGTGAGCAGTTCTTC
few,TRBJ2-5,TRBD2,TRBV19,CASSFGRAGDRETQYF,TGTGCCAGTAGTTTTGGCCGAGCGGGGGACCGGGAGACCCAGTACTTC
medium-sized,TRBJ1-1,TRBD1,TRBV7-9,CASIETGTDTEAFF,TGTGCCAGCATCGAGACAGGGACGGACACTGAAGCTTTCTTT
-,TRBJ2-7,TRBD1,TRBV7-8,CASSLPFLTGVGYEQYF,TGTGCCAGCAGCTTACCGTTTTTGACAGGGGTCGGATACGAGCAGTACTTC
-,TRBJ1-2,-,TRBV5-6,CASSLGVGPGGYTF,TGTGCCAGCAGCTTGGGAGTCGGCCCGGGGGGCTACACCTTC
-,TRBJ2-7,-,TRBV21-1,CASRIKERGVSYEQYF,TGTGCCAGCAGGATCAAGGAGCGGGGGGTCTCCTACGAGCAGTACTTC
-,TRBJ1-2,-,TRBV4-2,CASSQALDSTPYGYTF,TGTGCCAGCAGCCAAGCTCTGGACAGTACCCCCTATGGCTACACCTTC
few,TRBJ1-5,TRBD1,TRBV6-6,CASSHTQTDRGAARYQPQHF,TGTGCCAGCAGCCATACGCAAACGGACAGGGGCGCCGCGCGATATCAGCCCCAGCATTTT
-,TRBJ2-1,-,TRBV7-3,CASSGGSGGRNEQFF,TGTGCCAGCAGCGGCGGGTCTGGGGGCCGGAATGAGCAGTTCTTC
once,TRBJ1-2,TRBD1,TRBV27,CASRRQGAGHGYTF,TGTGCCAGCAGACGACAGGGGGCGGGTCATGGCTACACCTTC
-,TRBJ1-2,-,TRBV5-1,CASSASPRNYNYGYTF,TGCGCCAGCAGCGCGAGTCCCAGGAATTATAACTATGGCTACACCTTC
-,TRBJ2-1,TRBD2,TRBV3-1/TRBV3-2,CASTSGGRDEQFF,TGTGCCAGCACTAGCGGGGGTCGGGATGAGCAGTTCTTC
-,TRBJ2-5,-,TRBV27,CASSSGLGAETQYF,TGTGCCAGCAGCTCTGGACTGGGGGCAGAGACCCAGTACTTC
medium-sized,TRBJ1-2,-,TRBV6-5,CASVRGGPDYGYTF,TGTGCCAGCGTCCGGGGTGGTCCGGACTATGGCTACACCTTC
-,TRBJ2-1,-,TRBV14,CASSPLSGNEQFF,TGTGCCAGCAGCCCCCTTTCGGGGAATGAGCAGTTCTTC